The rows below give T cell receptor beta chains drawn from one sample of a study of technical replicates of blood from a handful of donors. Assay used: immunoSEQ multiplex PCR; TCRdb lists only in-frame clones, some missing. Here the sample spans about 75,000 clones, approximately 97% being singletons. Sequenced: T cells isolated from PBMCs. Receptors were obtained from a human donor in good health. CDR3s include the opening cysteine and the closing phenylalanine or tryptophan. A D gene is named only where the DNA matches it firmly. Clone sizes are given selectively: once, few, many, or a class where the clone is expanded.

>-|TRBJ1-1|TRBV29-1|-
TGCAGCGTTGTCGCATTGGGCTTCGCTTTCTTT
CSVVALGFAFF
>-|TRBJ1-1|TRBV2|-
TGTGCCGGAAAAGGGGACACTGAAGCTTTCTTT
CAGKGDTEAFF
>-|TRBJ2-7|TRBV7-2|-
TGTGCCAGCAGCTTATCCGGGGGAACCTACGAGCAGTACTTC
CASSLSGGTYEQYF
>-|TRBJ2-7|TRBV7-9|TRBD2
TGTGCCAGCAGACCACCAACGACTAGCGGGGCCTCCTACGAGCAGTACTTC
CASRPPTTSGASYEQYF
>-|TRBJ2-3|TRBV11-2|-
TGTGCCAGCAGCTTAGTTTCCGGGGACACAGATACGCAGTATTTT
CASSLVSGDTDTQYF
>-|TRBJ2-7|TRBV28|-
TGTGCCAGCTACCCAACGGGGTCGAGTGGCTACGAGCAGTACTTC
CASYPTGSSGYEQYF
>-|TRBJ1-4|TRBV7-8|TRBD1
TGTGCCAGCAGCTTAGGGGTTAAAGGGACAGCTAATGAAAAACTGTTTTTT
CASSLGVKGTANEKLFF
>-|TRBJ1-2|TRBV19|TRBD1
TGTGCCAGTAGTACAGGACAGGGGGCTGAAGGCTACACCTTC
CASSTGQGAEGYTF
>-|TRBJ2-3|TRBV7-9|TRBD1
TGTGCCAGCAGCTTGCCCTCAGGGGGCAGGGGGCGCACAGATACGCAGTATTTT
CASSLPSGGRGRTDTQYF
>-|TRBJ2-5|TRBV7-9|TRBD1
TGTGCCAGCAGCTTAGCCACGACAGGGGAAGAGACCCAGTACTTC
CASSLATTGEETQYF
>-|TRBJ2-3|TRBV5-4|TRBD2
TGTGCCAGCAGCTTGGCCGCGGGACTAGCGGGGAACACAGATACGCAGTATTTT
CASSLAAGLAGNTDTQYF
>-|TRBJ2-1|TRBV9|TRBD1
TGTGCCAGCAGCGTACCGTTGGGACAGGGGGCGGGCGAGCAGTTCTTC
CASSVPLGQGAGEQFF
>-|TRBJ2-7|TRBV28|TRBD1
TGTGCCAGCAGTTCACCGGGACAGGGGTCCTACGAGCAGTACTTC
CASSSPGQGSYEQYF
>once|TRBJ1-1|TRBV5-1|TRBD1
TGCGCCAGCAGCTCTACAGGGGGGGACACTGAAGCTTTCTTT
CASSSTGGDTEAFF
>-|TRBJ1-2|TRBV5-8|TRBD1
TGTGCCAGCAGCCCCCGGTCCCAGGGGGCTAACTATGGCTACACCTTC
CASSPRSQGANYGYTF
>-|TRBJ1-1|TRBV11-3|-
TGTGCCAGCAGCTTTCAGGGCCAGAACACTGAAGCTTTCTTT
CASSFQGQNTEAFF
>once|TRBJ1-1|TRBV2|-
TGTGCCAGCAGTGGGGCCCGTGGGCCGGGGACTGAAGCTTTCTTT
CASSGARGPGTEAFF
>once|TRBJ2-7|TRBV7-2|-
TGTGCCAGCAGCTGGGACTGGAGCGCCTACGAGCAGTACTTC
CASSWDWSAYEQYF
>-|TRBJ2-1|TRBV6-6|-
TGTGCCAGCAGTTACGGGGCGTACAATGAGCAGTTCTTC
CASSYGAYNEQFF
>-|TRBJ2-7|TRBV25-1|-
TGTGCCAGCAGTCCCGGGGAGAACTACGAGCAGTACTTC
CASSPGENYEQYF
>once|TRBJ2-5|TRBV6-1|-
TGTGCCAGCAGTGACACCGCGCTGCGGGTAAACCAAGAGACCCAGTACTTC
CASSDTALRVNQETQYF
>-|TRBJ2-1|TRBV4-2|TRBD2
TGTGCCAGCAGCCAAGATCTGACTAGCGGGTCGAATGAGCAGTTCTTC
CASSQDLTSGSNEQFF
>-|TRBJ1-2|TRBV28|TRBD1
TGTGCCAGCAGCCCCGGGTTGGACAGGCTGGGCGGCTACACCTTC
CASSPGLDRLGGYTF
>-|TRBJ2-3|TRBV7-3|-
TGTGCCAGCAGCTTTAGGGGCGGAGATACGCAGTATTTT
CASSFRGGDTQYF
>-|TRBJ2-1|TRBV5-1|TRBD2
TGCGCCAGCAGTCGCGGGGGGGCCCAATCGTACAATGAGCAGTTCTTC
CASSRGGAQSYNEQFF
>-|TRBJ2-7|TRBV29-1|-
TGCAGCGTTTCCGGGGGTGGTGGGTTGAACGAGCAGTACTTC
CSVSGGGGLNEQYF
>-|TRBJ2-1|TRBV7-2|-
TGTGCCAGCAGCTTACCTCCGGACTCACTCGATCACAATGAGCAGTTCTTC
CASSLPPDSLDHNEQFF
>once|TRBJ2-5|TRBV5-6|-
TGTGCCAGCAGCTTGGTTTTTCTGGTCGAGCAAGAGACCCAGTACTTC
CASSLVFLVEQETQYF
>-|TRBJ2-3|TRBV5-6|-
TGTGCCAGCAGCGACCAGGACTTGTGGAGCACAGATACGCAGTATTTT
CASSDQDLWSTDTQYF
>-|TRBJ2-6|TRBV13|TRBD2
TGTGCCAGCAGCCGTGTGGGGACTAGCGGGAGATCTGGGGCCAACGTCCTGACTTTC
CASSRVGTSGRSGANVLTF
>-|TRBJ2-2|TRBV10-3|TRBD2
TGTGCCATCCTTTCTAGCGGGGGCACCGGGGAGCTGTTTTTT
CAILSSGGTGELFF
>-|TRBJ2-3|TRBV6-1|TRBD2
TGTGCCAGCAGTGATCGGTTGGGGGGGAGTAGCACAGATACGCAGTATTTT
CASSDRLGGSSTDTQYF
>-|TRBJ2-6|TRBV5-1|-
TGCGCCAGCAGCTTGGGAGCACTGGGGCCCCTAACTGGGGCCAACGTCCTGACTTTC
CASSLGALGPLTGANVLTF
>-|TRBJ1-5|TRBV15|-
TGTGCCACCAGCAGAGATTACGCAGGGAGCAATCAGCCCCAGCATTTT
CATSRDYAGSNQPQHF
>-|TRBJ2-7|TRBV9|TRBD2
TGTGCCAGCAGCGTTGGGACTAGCGGGGGGTCCTACGAGCAGTACTTC
CASSVGTSGGSYEQYF
>-|TRBJ2-3|TRBV6-5|-
TGTGCCAGCAGCCTCCGGTACGGGGGCACAGATACGCAGTATTTT
CASSLRYGGTDTQYF
>-|TRBJ1-2|TRBV10-2|-
TGCGCCAGCAGTGACAGGGAATACTATGGCTACACCTTC
CASSDREYYGYTF
>-|TRBJ2-1|TRBV10-2|-
TGCGCCAGCAGCCAAGGGAGGAATGAGCAGTTCTTC
CASSQGRNEQFF
>-|TRBJ2-7|TRBV6-6|-
TGTGCCAGCAGTAGCCGGGACACCCCTCGATTCGAGCAGTACTTC
CASSSRDTPRFEQYF
>-|TRBJ1-6|TRBV6-1|-
TGTGCCAGCAGTGAAGCGGGACACAAGACTCAACCCCTCCACTTT
CASSEAGHKTQPLHF
>-|TRBJ2-7|TRBV6-6|-
TGTGCCAGCAGTTACGTCGTTAGCTCCTACGAGCAGTACTTC
CASSYVVSSYEQYF
>-|TRBJ2-7|TRBV5-6|-
TGTGCCAGCAGCTTATTTTACTACGAGCAGTACTTC
CASSLFYYEQYF
>-|TRBJ2-7|TRBV27|TRBD1
TGTGCCAGCGGAATAAAACAGGGGGCAGGCGAGCAGTACTTC
CASGIKQGAGEQYF
>-|TRBJ2-3|TRBV5-1|-
TGCGCCAGCAGCTTACTCACAGATACGCAGTATTTT
CASSLLTDTQYF
>-|TRBJ2-5|TRBV7-9|-
TGTGCCAGCAGCAGTTCCGGGGGACTCATCGGAGAGACCCAGTACTTC
CASSSSGGLIGETQYF
>-|TRBJ1-4|TRBV5-1|-
TGCGCCAGCAGCTCGGGTGAGCCTAATGAAAAACTGTTTTTT
CASSSGEPNEKLFF
>-|TRBJ1-4|TRBV2|-
TGTGCCAGCAGTGTGTTGGGAGCAACTAATGAAAAACTGTTTTTT
CASSVLGATNEKLFF
>once|TRBJ2-5|TRBV11-3|-
TGTGCCAGCAGCTCCAGGGAAGACGCAGAGACCCAGTACTTC
CASSSREDAETQYF
>-|TRBJ1-2|TRBV20-1|TRBD1
TGCAGTGCAAATGGGCCAGGGGGAAACACCTTC
CSANGPGGNTF
>-|TRBJ2-7|TRBV5-6|-
TGTGCCAGCAGCCGGACATCGCGTCTCTTCCGCGCCGAGCAGTACTTC
CASSRTSRLFRAEQYF
>-|TRBJ2-5|TRBV18|-
TGTGCCAGCTCACCTGGTAGCTTCCAAGAGACCCAGTACTTC
CASSPGSFQETQYF
>-|TRBJ2-7|TRBV27|-
TGTGCCAGCAGCGAAACAGGATATTCCTACGAGCAGTACTTC
CASSETGYSYEQYF
>-|TRBJ1-4|TRBV19|-
TGTGCCAGTATCGGTGCGTCGCGGCGGGATGAAAAACTGTTTTTT
CASIGASRRDEKLFF
>-|TRBJ2-1|TRBV29-1|-
TGCAGCGTAGCGGAGAGTTGGTCCTACAATGAGCAGTTCTTC
CSVAESWSYNEQFF
>-|TRBJ2-1|TRBV9|TRBD1
TGTGCCAGCAGTGTCCAAGGACAGGGGGCGATTAATGAGCAGTTCTTC
CASSVQGQGAINEQFF